This T cell receptor (beta chain) derives from a study of blood T cell repertoires in COVID-19. Sequencing was performed with immunoSEQ multiplex PCR; in TCRdb, only in-frame clones are kept and a portion is missing. The sample consists of some 250,000 clones, roughly 86% of them appearing once. The length of the CDR3 is 13 residues. In germline, CDR1 is SGHNT, CDR2 YYREEE (reference sequence). V lost 2 bases and J lost 4, with 9 bases in between. Sequencing was performed on peripheral blood. V and J are TRBV5-4 and TRBJ1-1, with a possible D match to TRBD1 (6 bases). The TCR sequence derives from a woman in her seventies with active or convalescent COVID-19. The CDR3 loop reads CASSLNRATEAFF. DNA of the CDR3: TGTGCCAGCAGCTTAAACAGGGCCACTGAAGCTTTCTTT.